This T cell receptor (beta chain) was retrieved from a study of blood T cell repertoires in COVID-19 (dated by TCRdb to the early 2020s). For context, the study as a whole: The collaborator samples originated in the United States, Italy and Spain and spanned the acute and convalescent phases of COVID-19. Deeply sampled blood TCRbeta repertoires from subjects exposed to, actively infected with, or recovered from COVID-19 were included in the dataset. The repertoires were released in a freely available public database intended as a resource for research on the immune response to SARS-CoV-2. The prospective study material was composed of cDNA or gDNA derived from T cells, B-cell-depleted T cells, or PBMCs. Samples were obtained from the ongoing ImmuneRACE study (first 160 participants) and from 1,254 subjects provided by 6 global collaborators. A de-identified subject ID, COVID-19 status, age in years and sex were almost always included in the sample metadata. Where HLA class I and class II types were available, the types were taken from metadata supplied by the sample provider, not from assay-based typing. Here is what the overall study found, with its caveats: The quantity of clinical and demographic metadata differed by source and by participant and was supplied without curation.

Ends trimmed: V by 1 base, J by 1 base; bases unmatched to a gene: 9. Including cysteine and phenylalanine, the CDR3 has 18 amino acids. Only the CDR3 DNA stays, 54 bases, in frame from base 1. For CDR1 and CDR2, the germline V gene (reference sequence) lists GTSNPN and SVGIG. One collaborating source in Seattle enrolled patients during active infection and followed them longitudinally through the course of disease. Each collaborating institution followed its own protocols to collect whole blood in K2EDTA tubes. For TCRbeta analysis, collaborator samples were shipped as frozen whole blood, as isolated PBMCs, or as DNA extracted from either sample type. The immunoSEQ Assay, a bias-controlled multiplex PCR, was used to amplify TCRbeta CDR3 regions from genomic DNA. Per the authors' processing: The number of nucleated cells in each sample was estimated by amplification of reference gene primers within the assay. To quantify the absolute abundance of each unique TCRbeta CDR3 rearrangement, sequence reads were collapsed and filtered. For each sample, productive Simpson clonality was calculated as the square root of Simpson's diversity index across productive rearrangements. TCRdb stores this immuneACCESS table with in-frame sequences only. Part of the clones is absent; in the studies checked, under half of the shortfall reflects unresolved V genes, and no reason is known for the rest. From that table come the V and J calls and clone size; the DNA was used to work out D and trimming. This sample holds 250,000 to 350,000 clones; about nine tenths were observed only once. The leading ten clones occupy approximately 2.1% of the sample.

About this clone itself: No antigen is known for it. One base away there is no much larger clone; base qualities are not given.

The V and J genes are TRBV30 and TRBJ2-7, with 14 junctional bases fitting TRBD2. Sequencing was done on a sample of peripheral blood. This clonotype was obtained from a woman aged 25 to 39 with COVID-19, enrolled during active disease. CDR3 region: CAWSGQKGLAGVSYEQYF. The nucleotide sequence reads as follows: TGTGCCTGGAGTGGACAGAAGGGACTAGCGGGAGTGTCCTACGAGCAGTACTTC. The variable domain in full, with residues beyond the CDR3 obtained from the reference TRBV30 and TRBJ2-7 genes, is SQTIHQWPATLVQPVGSPLSLECTVEGTSNPNLYWYRQAAGRGLQLLFYSVGIGQISSEVPQNLSASRPQDRQFILSSKKLLLSDSGFYLCAWSGQKGLAGVSYEQYFGPGTRLTVT.